This record looks at one T cell receptor beta chain sequence and its context. Per the germline V gene, CDR1 is SGHTA and CDR2 is FQGNSA. Trimming stripped 3 bases from V and 3 bases from J, with 12 bases between. This CDR3 contains 15 residues. The data belong to a study of blood T cell repertoires in COVID-19. Study summary: The study drew acute and convalescent COVID-19 samples from the United States, Italy and Spain.

Assignments of participants to cohorts depended upon their own reported clinical history. Some clones are missing from TCRdb's copy, which holds only in-frame ones; the method was immunoSEQ multiplex PCR. The sample has some 320,000 clones; 85% are singletons. This chain uses TRBV7-2 with TRBJ2-1; D is possibly TRBD2 (7 bases). Material for sequencing was PBMCs or T cells enriched from blood (not recorded which). This sequence was found in a woman under 40 who had been exposed to COVID-19. The CDR3 here is CASSFSGGLYNEQFF. CDR3 nucleotides: TGTGCCAGCAGCTTTTCGGGGGGCCTCTACAATGAGCAGTTCTTC.